The T cell receptor (beta chain) under discussion was sequenced for a study of blood T cell repertoires in COVID-19. About the research overall: Acute and convalescent COVID-19 samples came from the United States, Italy and Spain. In each case, the material was cDNA or gDNA derived from T cells, B-cell-depleted T cells, or PBMCs.

Authors' processing steps: Amplification with reference gene primers provided the estimates of nucleated cell counts. This table comes from immunoSEQ multiplex PCR, and its TCRdb copy is limited to in-frame clones, with some not included. V, J and clone size were drawn from that table, and D and trimming were deduced from the DNA. The sample holds around 370,000 clones, nearly 90% seen once. Trimming at V came to 0 bases and at J to 6 bases, leaving 4 bases not matched to a gene. CDR1 and CDR2 (germline): GTSNPN, SVGIG (reference sequence). CDR3 length: 14 residues. The sequence was collected from a man younger than 35 with active or convalescent COVID-19. The specimen was peripheral blood. The chain links TRBV30 to TRBJ1-4, with 7 bases lining up with TRBD1. The CDR3 protein is CAWSVEGAYEKLFF. DNA for the CDR3: TGTGCCTGGAGTGTAGAGGGGGCATATGAAAAACTGTTTTTT.